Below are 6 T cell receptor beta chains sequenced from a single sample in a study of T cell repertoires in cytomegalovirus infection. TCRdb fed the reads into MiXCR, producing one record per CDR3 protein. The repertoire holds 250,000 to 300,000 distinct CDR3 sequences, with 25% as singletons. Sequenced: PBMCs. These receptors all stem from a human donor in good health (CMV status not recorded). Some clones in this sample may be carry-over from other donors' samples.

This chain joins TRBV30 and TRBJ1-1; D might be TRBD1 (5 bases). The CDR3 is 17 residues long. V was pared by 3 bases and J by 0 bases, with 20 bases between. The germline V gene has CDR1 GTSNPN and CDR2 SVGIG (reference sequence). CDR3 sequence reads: CAWREGSWSFMNTEAFF. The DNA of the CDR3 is TGTGCCTGGAGAGAGGGGTCATGGTCCTTCATGAACACTGAAGCTTTCTTT.

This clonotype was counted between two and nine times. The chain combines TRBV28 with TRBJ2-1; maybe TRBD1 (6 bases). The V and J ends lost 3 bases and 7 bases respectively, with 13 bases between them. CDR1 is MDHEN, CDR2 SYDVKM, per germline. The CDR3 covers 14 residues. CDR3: CASSLGAFTNEQFF. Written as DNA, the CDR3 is TGTGCCAGCAGTTTGGGGGCATTTACGAATGAGCAGTTCTTC.

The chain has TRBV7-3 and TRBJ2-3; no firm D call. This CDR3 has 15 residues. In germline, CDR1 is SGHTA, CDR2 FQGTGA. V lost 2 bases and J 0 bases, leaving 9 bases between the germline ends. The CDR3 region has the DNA TGTGCCAGCAGCTTATACCCGCTTAGCACAGATACGCAGTATTTT. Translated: CASSLYPLSTDTQYF.

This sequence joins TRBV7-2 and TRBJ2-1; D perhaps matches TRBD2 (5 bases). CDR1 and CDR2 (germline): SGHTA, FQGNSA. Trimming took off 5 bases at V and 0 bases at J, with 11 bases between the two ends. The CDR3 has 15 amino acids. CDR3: CASSRLAGSYNEQFF. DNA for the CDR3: TGTGCCAGCAGCAGGCTAGCCGGCTCCTACAATGAGCAGTTCTTC.

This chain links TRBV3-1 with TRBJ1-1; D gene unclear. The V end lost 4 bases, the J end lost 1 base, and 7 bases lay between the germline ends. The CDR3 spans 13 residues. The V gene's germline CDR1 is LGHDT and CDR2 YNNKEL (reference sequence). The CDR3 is CASSPDPNTEAFF. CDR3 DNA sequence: TGTGCCAGCAGCCCAGACCCGAACACTGAAGCTTTCTTT.

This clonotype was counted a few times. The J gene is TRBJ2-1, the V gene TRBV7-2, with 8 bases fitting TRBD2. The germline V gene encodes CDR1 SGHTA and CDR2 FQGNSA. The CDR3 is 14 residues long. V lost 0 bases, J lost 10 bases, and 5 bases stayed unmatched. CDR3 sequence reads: CASSLALGGREQFF. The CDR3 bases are TGTGCCAGCAGCTTAGCGCTTGGCGGGAGGGAGCAGTTCTTC.